These T cell receptor beta chains were read from a single sample in a study of shared clonotypes between healthy human individuals. The table came from immunoSEQ multiplex PCR; TCRdb's copy has only in-frame clones and leaves some out. The repertoire holds fewer than 2.5 million clones, with 93% as singletons. Source material: naive CD4+ T cells from PBMCs. These receptor sequences come from a man aged 18 to 35 in good health. Some clones in this sample may be carry-over from other donors' samples. The CDR3 runs from the conserved cysteine through the conserved F or W. The D gene is left open where the match is weak. For some rows the clone size is stated as once, few or many, or as a class when expanded; others skip it.

TRBJ2-2 NA NA TRBV4-2 TGTGCCAGCGAGAGGCTCGCGAACACCGGGGAGCTGTTTTTT CASERLANTGELFF
TRBJ2-7 TRBD1 NA TRBV28 TGTGCCAGCAGTTTGGCGACAGGGGGGACCTACGAGCAGTACTTC CASSLATGGTYEQYF
TRBJ2-7 TRBD2 NA TRBV7-9 TGTGCCAGCAGCCGACTAGCGGGAGGTCCCGAGCAGTACTTC CASSRLAGGPEQYF
TRBJ2-5 TRBD1 NA TRBV5-1 TGCGCCACCCAGGGACAGGGCCAAGAGACCCAGTACTTC CATQGQGQETQYF
TRBJ1-3 NA NA TRBV28 TGTGCCAGCAGTGCATTCGAGGGAATGTCTGGAAACACCATATATTTT CASSAFEGMSGNTIYF
TRBJ1-1 TRBD1 NA TRBV6-1 TGTGCCAGCAGTGAGGGTCCCCTAGGGCAGGGGGGCACTGAAGCTTTCTTT CASSEGPLGQGGTEAFF
TRBJ2-1 TRBD2 NA TRBV9 TGTGCCAGCAGCGTAGTGGGAGGACTAGCGGGAGACTCCTACAATGAGCAGTTCTTC CASSVVGGLAGDSYNEQFF
TRBJ1-2 TRBD1 NA TRBV5-1 TGCGCCAGCAGCTTAGAATTCGGACAGGCTGATGGCTACACCTTC CASSLEFGQADGYTF
TRBJ2-2 NA NA TRBV5-1 TGCGCCAGCAGCCCCTTACCGACTAGGGACGGGGAGCTGTTTTTT CASSPLPTRDGELFF
TRBJ1-2 NA NA TRBV7-8 TGTGCCAGCAGCTTATCAAGGCAGAACTATGGCTACACCTTC CASSLSRQNYGYTF
TRBJ1-1 NA NA TRBV6-1 TGTGCCAGCAGTGAACAACGAGGGGGCACTGAAGCTTTCTTT CASSEQRGGTEAFF
TRBJ2-2 TRBD1 NA TRBV23-1 TGCGCCAGCAGGGACAGGGGGAACACCGGGGAGCTGTTTTTT CASRDRGNTGELFF
TRBJ2-2 NA NA TRBV5-1 TGCGCCAGCAGCTCCCAGGACGGGAACACCGGGGAGCTGTTTTTT CASSSQDGNTGELFF
TRBJ2-5 TRBD1 NA TRBV2 TGTGCCAGCAGTGATCACCGGGACAGGGGAGAGACCCAGTACTTC CASSDHRDRGETQYF
TRBJ2-3 NA once TRBV7-2 TGTGCCAGCAGGCCGGCCAGCGGAACCACAGATACGCAGTATTTT CASRPASGTTDTQYF
TRBJ2-7 TRBD2 NA TRBV29-1 TGCAGCGGGACTAGCGGGATCACCTACGAGCAGTACTTC CSGTSGITYEQYF
TRBJ2-5 TRBD1 NA TRBV7-2 TGTGCCAGCAGCTTAATGGGGGACAGGTGGTCTGAGACCCAGTACTTC CASSLMGDRWSETQYF
TRBJ1-3 NA NA TRBV6-6 TGTGCCAGCACTATCGGGACGGGCTCTGGAAACACCATATATTTT CASTIGTGSGNTIYF
TRBJ2-3 NA once TRBV28 TGTGCCAGCAGTTTCCTCTCTAGCACAGATACGCAGTATTTT CASSFLSSTDTQYF
TRBJ2-6 TRBD2 NA TRBV28 TGTGCCAGCGACGCGGGGGTGGTAGGGGCCAACGTCCTGACTTTC CASDAGVVGANVLTF
TRBJ2-5 TRBD2 NA TRBV4-1 TGCGCCAGCAGCCAGATAGCGGGAGACCAAGAGACCCAGTACTTC CASSQIAGDQETQYF
TRBJ1-1 TRBD1 NA TRBV5-5 TGTGCCAGCAGCTTGACGGCAGGGGGCGAAGCTTTCTTT CASSLTAGGEAFF
TRBJ1-4 NA once TRBV28 TGTGCCAGCAGTGCGAACAGGGTCAGGGGTGAAAAACTGTTTTTT CASSANRVRGEKLFF
TRBJ2-2 TRBD1 NA TRBV4-3 TGCGCCAGCAGCCAGGGACAGTTCACCGGGGAGCTGTTTTTT CASSQGQFTGELFF
TRBJ2-2 NA NA TRBV29-1 TGCAGCGTTGAAGGTGGCAGGGGTGACACCGGGGAGCTGTTTTTT CSVEGGRGDTGELFF
TRBJ2-5 NA NA TRBV19 TGTGCCAGTAGTATAGTGGGGGGCCAGGGGACCCAGTACTTC CASSIVGGQGTQYF
TRBJ2-7 TRBD1 NA TRBV9 TGTGCCAGCAGCGTAGCCGGGACAGCGACCTACGAGCAGTACTTC CASSVAGTATYEQYF
TRBJ1-2 NA NA TRBV5-4 TGTGCCAGCAGCTTAGACACATTGATTTACTATGGCTACACCTTC CASSLDTLIYYGYTF
TRBJ2-1 NA once TRBV6-5 TGTGCCAGCGGGGGGCGGGGACCTCGCAATGAGCAGTTCTTC CASGGRGPRNEQFF
TRBJ1-1 TRBD1 NA TRBV18 TGTGCCAGCTCACCGGCCGACAGGGGGGGTGCTTTCTTT CASSPADRGGAFF
TRBJ2-1 TRBD1 NA TRBV15 TGTGCCACCAGGGGACAGTGGAATGAGCAGTTCTTC CATRGQWNEQFF
TRBJ2-1 NA NA TRBV9 TGTGCCAGCAGCGTGGGGGCTAGCACGTACTACAATGAGCAGTTCTTC CASSVGASTYYNEQFF
TRBJ2-2 NA NA TRBV6-1 TGTGCCAGCAGAACGACTTGGCCCGGGGAGCTGTTTTTT CASRTTWPGELFF
TRBJ1-2 TRBD1 NA TRBV15 TGTGCCACCAGCAGCACACAGGGGTGGGGCTACACCTTC CATSSTQGWGYTF
TRBJ2-4 NA NA TRBV19 TGTGCCAGTAGTACCGGGACAACGAGGGACAAAAACATTCAGTACTTC CASSTGTTRDKNIQYF
TRBJ1-1 NA NA TRBV12-5 TGTGCTAGTGCCCAGTCGGGGGGCACTGAAGCTTTCTTT CASAQSGGTEAFF
TRBJ2-7 NA NA TRBV7-9 TGTGCCAGCAGCTTCCTTTCCACAGGGAGCTCCTACGAGCAGTACTTC CASSFLSTGSSYEQYF
TRBJ2-7 TRBD2 NA TRBV4-3 TGCGCCAGCAGCCAAGATTATCGGCCTAGCGGGGTGGAGCGCTACGAGCAGTACTTC CASSQDYRPSGVERYEQYF
TRBJ2-5 TRBD1 NA TRBV5-4 TGTGCCAGCAGCTTGGGACCGGGACAGGGGGTAGAGACCCAGTACTTC CASSLGPGQGVETQYF
TRBJ1-3 TRBD1 NA TRBV7-3 TGTGCCAGCAGCCAAGGACCTTTGACAGGGGGAGGAAACACCATATATTTT CASSQGPLTGGGNTIYF
TRBJ1-2 NA NA TRBV5-4 TGTGCCAGCAGCCTAGGGACAACTAGGGACTATGGCTACACCTTC CASSLGTTRDYGYTF
TRBJ1-4 NA once TRBV18 TGTGCCAGCTCACCAGGGGGCAGCGGTAATGAAAAACTGTTTTTT CASSPGGSGNEKLFF
TRBJ2-7 NA NA TRBV6-5 TGTGCCAGCAGGGACTGGGGAGGCGGAAAGTACGAGCAGTACTTC CASRDWGGGKYEQYF
TRBJ2-1 NA NA TRBV5-5 TGTGCCAGCAGCTTGGTTTTTCGGGCTCAAAGGGTTGAGCAGTTCTTC CASSLVFRAQRVEQFF
TRBJ2-1 TRBD2 NA TRBV5-1 TGCGCCAGCAGCTTGTCTAGCGGGAGAGAGGGCTCCTACAATGAGCAGTTCTTC CASSLSSGREGSYNEQFF
TRBJ1-5 NA once TRBV7-9 TGTGCCAGCAGCCCATATAGCAATCAGCCCCAGCATTTT CASSPYSNQPQHF
TRBJ2-4 TRBD1 NA TRBV4-1 TGCGCCAGCAGCCAAGATCGAAGGGGGCCAATTCAGTACTTC CASSQDRRGPIQYF
TRBJ2-2 NA NA TRBV5-1 TGCGCCAGCAGCTCCGCTAGCGTTGACACCGGGGAGCTGTTTTTT CASSSASVDTGELFF
TRBJ2-7 NA NA TRBV28 TGTGCCAGCAGACCACAAACCTACGAGCAGTACTTC CASRPQTYEQYF
TRBJ2-7 TRBD1 NA TRBV2 TGTGCCAGCACCGCGGGACAGGGGGCCATCTCCTACGAGCAGTACTTC CASTAGQGAISYEQYF
TRBJ2-7 NA NA TRBV19 TGTGCCAGTAGTAACATAGACGGATCCTACGAGCAGTACTTC CASSNIDGSYEQYF
TRBJ2-3 TRBD2 NA TRBV6-6 TGTGCCAGCAGTTACGCTCCAGCGGGAGGAAGAGATACGCAGTATTTT CASSYAPAGGRDTQYF
TRBJ1-2 NA NA TRBV28 TGTGCCAGCAGTTTATTGCAGATTAACTATGGCTACACCTTC CASSLLQINYGYTF
TRBJ2-5 TRBD1 NA TRBV11-3 TGTGCCAGCAGCTCGCCGGGACAGAAAGAGGCCCAGTACTTC CASSSPGQKEAQYF